Following are 30 T cell receptor beta chains from one sample sequenced in a study of T cell changes during pregnancy in multiple sclerosis. Sequencing was performed with immunoSEQ multiplex PCR; in TCRdb, only in-frame clones are kept and a portion is missing. The sample yields some 37,000 clones, around nine tenths seen once. Specimen: CD4+ T cells from peripheral blood mononuclear cells, collected in the first trimester of pregnancy. The receptors stem from a female donor with multiple sclerosis, enrolled in a pregnancy study.

The chain combines TRBV6-1 with TRBJ1-2, with 7 nucleotides matching TRBD1. The CDR3 is 15 residues long. V lost 6 bases, J lost 8 bases, and 15 bases stayed unmatched. Germline V gene data show CDR1 as MNHNS and CDR2 as SASEGT. Here the CDR3 reads CASRRLQGTSWGYTF. CDR3 in DNA: TGTGCCAGCAGGAGATTACAGGGGACCTCTTGGGGCTACACCTTC.

The rearrangement uses TRBV6-5 and TRBJ1-2, with 9 nucleotides matching TRBD1. The CDR3 length is 15 residues. The ends lost 3 bases at V and 7 bases at J; junction bases unmatched: 9. CDR1 and CDR2 from the germline V gene are MNHEY and SVGAGI. The chain's CDR3 is CASSYQDRGVGGYTF. DNA for the CDR3: TGTGCCAGCAGTTATCAGGACAGGGGAGTGGGTGGCTACACCTTC.

This chain uses TRBV6-1 with TRBJ1-5, with 12 bases aligning to TRBD1. The CDR3 covers 15 residues. Unmatched junction bases numbered 8, after V lost 5 bases and J lost 9 bases. CDR1 is MNHNS and CDR2 is SASEGT in the germline V gene. CDR3 coding DNA: TGTGCCAGCAGTCCCGGGACAGGGGGCCCCCGGCCCCAGCATTTT. It specifies CASSPGTGGPRPQHF.

This rearrangement joins TRBV7-9 to TRBJ1-1; D remains ambiguous. Trimming pared 3 bases from V and 0 bases from J, leaving 11 bases between. The CDR3 consists of 15 residues. CDR1 and CDR2 (germline): SEHNR, FQNEAQ (reference sequence). As DNA, the CDR3 is TGTGCCAGCAGCTTGAGGGCACCAATGAACACTGAAGCTTTCTTT. It codes for CASSLRAPMNTEAFF.

This chain joins TRBV29-1 and TRBJ1-1; 7 bases map to TRBD1. Looked up from germline, CDR1 is SQVTM and CDR2 is ANQGSEA. The V and J ends lost 6 bases and 0 bases, in that order; junction bases with no gene match: 4. This CDR3 spans 13 amino acids. CDR3 sequence: CSVHRGMNTEAFF. CDR3 DNA: TGCAGCGTGCACAGGGGCATGAACACTGAAGCTTTCTTT.

The rearrangement joins TRBV5-1 to TRBJ2-3; 8 positions match TRBD2. The CDR3 is 15 amino acids. Germline CDR1 SGHRS, CDR2 YFSETQ. With 5 bases clipped from V and 0 bases from J, the junction kept 5 bases outside the gene matches. The DNA of the CDR3 is TGCGCCAGCAGGGACGAGCGGGGGAGCACAGATACGCAGTATTTT. Its protein product is CASRDERGSTDTQYF.

This chain uses TRBV9 with TRBJ1-1; 8 positions match TRBD1. V was clipped by 0 bases and J by 2 bases; unmatched bases: 3. The CDR3 consists of 15 residues. The germline V gene has CDR1 SGDLS and CDR2 YYNGEE. CDR3 protein: CASSVEGTGNTEAFF. The CDR3 nucleotides are TGTGCCAGCAGCGTAGAAGGGACAGGAAACACTGAAGCTTTCTTT.

The V gene is TRBV7-2, the J gene TRBJ1-4, with D possibly being TRBD1 (5 bases). V lost 6 bases to trimming and J lost 3 bases, with 14 bases between them. From germline, CDR1 is SGHTA and CDR2 FQGNSA. The CDR3 length is 15 residues. CDR3 DNA: TGTGCCAGCAGATCTGGTGGGGGGGCTAATGAAAAACTGTTTTTT. Translation gives CASRSGGGANEKLFF. Based on the CDR3 plus reference TRBV7-2 and TRBJ1-4, the full variable domain is GAGVSQSPSNKVTEKGKDVELRCDPISGHTALYWYRQSLGQGLEFLIYFQGNSAPDKSGLPSDRFSAERTGGSVSTLTIQRTQQEDSAVYLCASRSGGGANEKLFFGSGTQLSVL.

The chain carries TRBV30 and TRBJ1-3; possible D gene TRBD1, 6 bases. This CDR3 has 17 residues. V shed 0 bases and J shed 0 bases, with 15 bases lying between them. The germline CDR1 and CDR2 sequences are GTSNPN and SVGIG (reference sequence). The CDR3 coding sequence is TGTGCCTGGAGTGTACGGGGGAGGGGGATCTCTGGAAACACCATATATTTT. Its translation is CAWSVRGRGISGNTIYF.

The chain couples TRBV5-5 to TRBJ2-7; 7 bases fit TRBD1. The V and J ends lost 7 bases and 1 base, in that order; junction bases with no gene match: 11. The CDR3 totals 15 residues. Germline V gene lookup returns CDR1 SGHKS and CDR2 YYEKEE (reference sequence). CDR3 protein: CASARAGGGSYEQYF. The CDR3 bases are TGTGCCAGCGCCCGGGCAGGGGGTGGGTCCTACGAGCAGTACTTC.

In its sample, this clone is medium-sized. V usage is TRBV9 and J usage is TRBJ2-7; D is possibly TRBD1 (5 bases). V lost 0 bases, J lost 5 bases, and 12 bases lay in between. CDR1 and CDR2 from the germline V gene are SGDLS and YYNGEE. The CDR3 has 14 amino acids. The CDR3 DNA reads as TGTGCCAGCAGCGTAGCAGCCCAGGGAAACGAGCAGTACTTC. Encoded protein: CASSVAAQGNEQYF.

This clone showed up just once. This chain uses TRBV11-1 with TRBJ1-1; the match to TRBD1 covers 9 bases. In germline, CDR1 is SGHAT, CDR2 FQDESV (reference sequence). This CDR3 is 15 amino acids long. With 1 base clipped from V and 1 base from J, the junction kept 1 base outside the gene matches. The CDR3 DNA sequence: TGTGCCAGCAGCTTAGACAGGGGGCGGAACACTGAAGCTTTCTTT. Its protein is CASSLDRGRNTEAFF. The complete variable domain, with remaining parts taken from reference TRBV11-1 and TRBJ1-1, reads EAEVAQSPRYKITEKSQAVAFWCDPISGHATLYWYRQILGQGPELLVQFQDESVVDDSQLPKDRFSAERLKGVDSTLKIQPAELGDSAMYLCASSLDRGRNTEAFFGQGTRLTVV.

The chain is built from TRBV19 and TRBJ2-3; no firm D call. Trimming removed 5 bases at V and 2 bases at J, with 8 bases between. The CDR3 is 13 residues long. Germline-derived CDR1 and CDR2 are LNHDA and SQIVND (reference sequence). In DNA form, the CDR3 reads TGTGCCAGTAGTCTAAGTCACACAGATACGCAGTATTTT. It is translated as CASSLSHTDTQYF.

This sequence joins TRBV7-2 and TRBJ2-3; 12 nucleotides align to TRBD2. This CDR3 is 18 amino acids long. Trimming took 2 bases from V and 0 from J; bases not matched to a gene: 6. Germline V lookup: CDR1 SGHTA, CDR2 FQGNSA. The CDR3 DNA reads TGTGCCAGCAGCTTAAACAGACTAGCGGGAGCTAGCACAGATACGCAGTATTTT. Translated, it gives CASSLNRLAGASTDTQYF.

This sequence joins TRBV2 and TRBJ2-5; D is possibly TRBD2 (7 bases). Germline V gene data show CDR1 as SNHLY and CDR2 as FYNNEI. Trimming pared 11 bases from V and 5 bases from J, leaving 18 bases between. The CDR3 totals 13 residues. The CDR3 nucleotides read TGTGCCTCTCTTCGGGGGGCTCTGGAGACCCAGTACTTC. This gives the protein CASLRGALETQYF. The variable domain in full, with the rest retrieved from reference TRBV2 and TRBJ2-5, is EPEVTQTPSHQVTQMGQEVILRCVPISNHLYFYWYRQILGQKVEFLVSFYNNEISEKSEIFDDQFSVERPDGSNFTLKIRSTKLEDSAMYFCASLRGALETQYFGPGTRLLVL.

J is TRBJ2-2 and V is TRBV25-1, with D unresolved. Trimming cost V 4 bases and J 4 bases, with 13 bases left between them. The CDR3 is 15 residues long. Germline assignment: CDR1 MGHDK and CDR2 SYGVNS. In nucleotides, the CDR3 is TGTGCCAGCAGTGGGCCCGGAAGGAGCACCGGGGAGCTGTTTTTT. Translation: CASSGPGRSTGELFF.

The chain has TRBV21-1 and TRBJ2-7; the table's D call, TRBD1, was not checked against the DNA. TRBV21-1 is labeled a pseudogene. The CDR3 is 11 residues long. CDR3 region: CAPGVSYEQYF. CDR3 nucleotides: TGTGCCCCAGGGGTCTCCTACGAGCAGTACTTC.

This sequence joins TRBV5-5 and TRBJ1-1, with 7 bases aligning to TRBD1. The trim removed 4 bases at V and 7 bases at J, leaving 7 bases unmatched. This CDR3 comprises 13 residues. Germline CDR1 SGHKS, CDR2 YYEKEE (reference sequence). CDR3 nucleotide sequence: TGTGCCAGCAGCGGAAGCAGGGGGAATGAAGCTTTCTTT. Encoded protein: CASSGSRGNEAFF.

V gene TRBV18 combines with J gene TRBJ1-4; possibly TRBD1 for D (6 bases). Trimming cost V 4 bases and J 7 bases, with 10 bases left between them. CDR1 is KGHSH and CDR2 is LQKENI in the germline V gene. This CDR3 comprises 13 residues. The CDR3 protein is CASSQGVAEKLFF. DNA of the CDR3: TGTGCCAGCTCACAGGGGGTGGCTGAAAAACTGTTTTTT.

This clone showed up just a few times. The V call is TRBV10-2, the J call TRBJ2-7; D is perhaps TRBD1 (5 bases). V gave up 7 bases and J gave up 3 bases, with 16 bases separating them. This CDR3 region has 14 residues. Germline CDR1 reads WSHSY; CDR2 reads SAAADI. The CDR3 bases are TGCGCCAGCAATGGGGTAGGGGCGATCTACGAGCAGTACTTC. This codes for CASNGVGAIYEQYF.

The chain combines TRBV2 with TRBJ2-2; no clear D gene. This CDR3 is built from 13 residues. Trimming removed 6 bases at V and 1 base at J, with 6 bases between. In germline, CDR1 is SNHLY, CDR2 FYNNEI. CDR3 in amino acids: CASSPRNTGELFF. CDR3 in DNA: TGTGCCAGCAGCCCCAGGAACACCGGGGAGCTGTTTTTT. The full variable domain, its missing parts supplied by reference TRBV2 and TRBJ2-2, is EPEVTQTPSHQVTQMGQEVILRCVPISNHLYFYWYRQILGQKVEFLVSFYNNEISEKSEIFDDQFSVERPDGSNFTLKIRSTKLEDSAMYFCASSPRNTGELFFGEGSRLTVL.

This chain joins TRBV18 and TRBJ2-5; possible D gene TRBD2, 5 bases. Near its end, the DNA agrees better with TRBJ2-7, so the J call may be wrong. Germline V lookup: CDR1 KGHSH, CDR2 LQKENI. CDR3 length equals 14 residues. The CDR3 DNA follows: TGTGCCAGCTCACCAAGGCCTACGGAGGCCGAGCAGTACTTC. Its translation: CASSPRPTEAEQYF.

The chain recombines TRBV5-1 with TRBJ2-6; no clear D. The V end lost 2 bases, the J end lost 0 bases, and 6 bases lay between the germline ends. Looked up from germline, CDR1 is SGHRS and CDR2 is YFSETQ. The length of the CDR3 is 15 residues. In nucleotides, the CDR3 is TGCGCCAGCAGCTTTGCAGGCTCTGGGGCCAACGTCCTGACTTTC. Its protein is CASSFAGSGANVLTF.

For the CDR3, the DNA is TGCGCCAGCAGCTTGATCCCGATAGACACCGGGGAGCTGTTTTTT. The encoded protein is CASSLIPIDTGELFF. The chain employs TRBV5-1 and TRBJ2-2; D not certain. Deletions cut 1 base from V and 3 bases from J, with 10 bases between. The CDR3 spans 15 residues. Germline CDR1 is SGHRS and CDR2 is YFSETQ.

The chain joins TRBV5-6 to TRBJ2-7; weak D call: TRBD2 (6 bases). The CDR3 is made up of 14 amino acids. Per germline, CDR1 SGHDT and CDR2 YYEEEE. Trimming shortened V by 5 bases and J by 3 bases, and 15 bases separated the two germline ends. The CDR3 DNA follows: TGTGCCAGCAGACGAAGGGGCGGGGACTACGAGCAGTACTTC. This gives the protein CASRRRGGDYEQYF.

The V call is TRBV10-1, the J call TRBJ2-1; 10 bases map to TRBD2. CDR1 is WNHNN, CDR2 SYGVQD, per germline (reference sequence). The CDR3 contains 15 residues. V was pared by 3 bases and J by 7 bases, with 6 bases of the junction left unmatched. In nucleotides, the CDR3 is TGCGCCAGCAGTGACTCTAGCGGGGGAAGGAATGAGCAGTTCTTC. Translated: CASSDSSGGRNEQFF.

The chain joins TRBV4-2 to TRBJ1-2; D possibly corresponds to TRBD1 (5 bases). The V and J ends lost 0 bases and 2 bases respectively, with 16 bases between them. In germline, CDR1 is LGHNA, CDR2 YNFKEQ. CDR3 length: 17 amino acids. The CDR3 reads CASSQEALTGLNYGYTF. The CDR3 nucleotides read TGTGCCAGCAGCCAAGAGGCCCTAACAGGCTTAAACTATGGCTACACCTTC.

This chain joins TRBV6-1 and TRBJ1-1, with 7 bases that match TRBD1. The CDR3 spans 13 residues. The V gene end was trimmed by 11 bases and the J gene end by 11 bases; junction bases not matched to a gene: 17. Germline lookup yields CDR1 MNHNS and CDR2 SASEGT. This CDR3 reads CAVVKKPAGGAFF. The CDR3 DNA is TGTGCCGTAGTCAAAAAGCCTGCAGGGGGGGCTTTCTTT.

This chain connects TRBV11-2 to TRBJ1-2, with 8 bases identical to TRBD1. Trimming at V came to 5 bases and at J to 8 bases, leaving 7 bases not matched to a gene. The CDR3 is 13 residues long. Germline V gene sequence: CDR1 SGHAT, CDR2 FQNNGV. The CDR3 sequence is CASSLGTGEGYTF. The CDR3 region has the DNA TGTGCCAGCAGCCTAGGGACAGGTGAAGGCTACACCTTC.

This sequence joins TRBV4-2 and TRBJ2-7, with 13 bases that match TRBD2. The CDR3 loop spans 14 amino acids. Losses at the gene ends were 4 bases for V and 6 bases for J; bases not matched to a gene: 3. CDR1 and CDR2 from the germline V gene are LGHNA and YNFKEQ. The CDR3 protein is CASSPGLAGVEQYF. CDR3 nucleotides: TGTGCCAGCAGCCCTGGACTAGCGGGAGTCGAGCAGTACTTC.